This T cell receptor beta chain was sequenced for a study of human T cells and chemical hapten exposure. For this clonotype: As yet, its antigen is unknown.

The time point was: patch test 2, 6 weeks after DPC sensitization. As for treatment: therapeutic diphenylcyclopropenone sensitization with weekly scalp DPC. The study, taken as a whole, reports: Expanded TCRs formed significantly more large CDR3 similarity clusters than controls.

Per the original methods: Sequenced samples showed a median of 95,638 TCRs each, with counts running from around 20,000 to 690,000. From the RACE reads, TCRdb called clonotypes with MiXCR, one entry per CDR3 protein. TCRdb, not the authors, supplied the V and J calls. This sample carries 80,000 to 100,000 distinct CDR3 sequences, about 9% of them seen once, and the ten largest clones take approximately 2%. CDR1 DFQATT and CDR2 SNEGSKA come from the germline V gene (reference sequence). CDR3 length: 15 amino acids. The ends lost 6 bases at V and 7 bases at J; junction bases unmatched: 7. The starting material was whole blood, obtained in connection with sensitization to the hapten diphenylcyclopropenone (DPC). The source is a woman aged 40-49 years with alopecia areata. Some clones in this sample may be carry-over from other donors' samples. The chain has TRBV20-1 and TRBJ2-1, with 15 bases that match TRBD2. CDR3 amino acids: CSATAGTSGRNEQFF. The CDR3 nucleotides are TGCAGTGCCACAGCCGGGACTAGCGGGAGGAATGAGCAGTTCTTC.